This TCR beta chain was documented in a study of T cell repertoires in cytomegalovirus infection. As for the study in general: HLA-B-restricted CMV epitopes that are well studied were used alongside recently identified HLA-C-restricted ones. The public TCR beta signatures pointed to both CMV infection and matching HLA type. General study points: Of the TCR beta families, the public ones yielded a cumulative frequency that identified carriers of CMV plus the relevant HLA.

This CDR3 is built from 11 residues. The germline CDR1 and CDR2 sequences are DFQATT and SNEGSKA (reference sequence). V was clipped by 7 bases and J by 7 bases; unmatched bases: 4. About this clonotype itself: No antigen is known for it.

TCRdb re-analysed the reads in MiXCR, keeping a single row per CDR3 protein. This table has around 95,000 distinct CDR3 sequences, approximately 30% appearing once. The V gene is TRBV20-1, the J gene TRBJ2-1; 7 bases are a match to TRBD1. This receptor was taken from a human donor in good health (CMV status not recorded). Some clones in this sample may be carry-over from other donors' samples. Sequenced here: CD8+ T cells from cultured PBMCs, sampled from culture after CMV antigen stimulation. CDR3 in amino acids: CSGDSRNEQFF. CDR3 in DNA: TGCAGTGGGGACAGTCGAAATGAGCAGTTCTTC.